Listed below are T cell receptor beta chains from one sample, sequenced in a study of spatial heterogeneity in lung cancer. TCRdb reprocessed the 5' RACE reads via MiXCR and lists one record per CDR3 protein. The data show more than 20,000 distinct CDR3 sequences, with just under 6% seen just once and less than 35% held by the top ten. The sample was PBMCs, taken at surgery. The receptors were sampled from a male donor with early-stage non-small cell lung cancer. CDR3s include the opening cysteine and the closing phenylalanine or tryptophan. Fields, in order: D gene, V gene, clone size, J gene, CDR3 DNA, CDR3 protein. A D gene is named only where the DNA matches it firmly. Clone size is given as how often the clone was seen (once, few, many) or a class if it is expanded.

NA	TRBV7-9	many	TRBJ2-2	TGTGCCAGCAGGGCCGGGGCGTCCGGGGAGCTGTTTTTT	CASRAGASGELFF
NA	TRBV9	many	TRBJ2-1	TGTGCCAGCAGCGTTTTGGACAGCCTCAATGAGCAGTTCTTC	CASSVLDSLNEQFF
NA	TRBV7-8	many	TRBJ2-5	TGTGCCAGCAGCTCCGGGGAGACCCAGTACTTC	CASSSGETQYF
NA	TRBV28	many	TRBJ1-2	TGTGCCAGCAGTTATCGGGACGGCTACACCTTC	CASSYRDGYTF
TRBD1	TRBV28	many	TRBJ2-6	TGTGCCAGCAGCGTCTTGGGACAGGGATTCCGCTCTGGGGCCAACGTCCTGACTTTC	CASSVLGQGFRSGANVLTF
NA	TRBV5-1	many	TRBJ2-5	TGCGCCAGCAGCTTCCAGGGAACCCAAGAGACCCAGTACTTC	CASSFQGTQETQYF
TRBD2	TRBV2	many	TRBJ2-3	TGTGCCAGCAGCGCCCTGGGGACTAGCGTTCAAGATACGCAGTATTTT	CASSALGTSVQDTQYF
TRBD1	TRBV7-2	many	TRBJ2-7	TGTGCCAGCAGCTACAAAGCGCCGGGACAGGTTTCTGGCCCCTACGAGCAGTACTTC	CASSYKAPGQVSGPYEQYF
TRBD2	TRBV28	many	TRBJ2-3	TGTGCCAGCAGTTTACAACAGGGACTAGCAGCCCCAGATACGCAGTATTTT	CASSLQQGLAAPDTQYF
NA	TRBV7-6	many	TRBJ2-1	TGTGCCAGCAGCGTCTCTGTAGGGTACAATGAGCAGTTCTTC	CASSVSVGYNEQFF
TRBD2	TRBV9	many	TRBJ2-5	TGTGCCAGCAGCGTAGGAGTGACTAGCGGGCAAGAGACCCAGTACTTC	CASSVGVTSGQETQYF
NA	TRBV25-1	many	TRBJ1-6	TGTGCCAGCAGGGGAGAATATAATTCACCCCTCCACTTT	CASRGEYNSPLHF
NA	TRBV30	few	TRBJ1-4	TGTGCCTGGAGTCCAGGGTTGGATGGTGAAAAACTGTTTTTT	CAWSPGLDGEKLFF
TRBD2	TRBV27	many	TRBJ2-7	TGTGCCAGCAGTCCCGTTCTAGCGGGAGGCCCCTACGAGCAGTACTTC	CASSPVLAGGPYEQYF
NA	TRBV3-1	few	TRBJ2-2	TGTGCCAGCAGCCAAGAAGGGGCTAGTGCGTTTCCCGGGGAGCTGTTTTTT	CASSQEGASAFPGELFF
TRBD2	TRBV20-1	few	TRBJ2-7	TGCAGTGCTCCTGAGCCCTGGGGGGGAGGGTCCTACGAGCAGTACTTC	CSAPEPWGGGSYEQYF
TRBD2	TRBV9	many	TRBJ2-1	TGTGCCAGCAGCGTAGCTGGTACTAGCGGAAGACACTACAATGAGCAGTTCTTC	CASSVAGTSGRHYNEQFF
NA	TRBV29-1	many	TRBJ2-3	TGCAGCGTTGGTACGGATACGCAGTATTTT	CSVGTDTQYF
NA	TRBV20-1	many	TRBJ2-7	TGCAGTGCTAATTTAGGGCAGGGAGACGAGCAGTACTTC	CSANLGQGDEQYF
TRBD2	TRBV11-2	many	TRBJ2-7	TGTGCCAGCAGCACCACCGCGGGGGGCGAGTCCTACGAGCAGTACTTC	CASSTTAGGESYEQYF
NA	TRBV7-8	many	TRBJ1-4	TGTGCCAGCAGCCCCACGGTAGGGCCCGAAAAACTGTTTTTT	CASSPTVGPEKLFF
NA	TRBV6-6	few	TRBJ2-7	TGTGCCAGCAGCCGACTGGGATACGAGCAGTACTTC	CASSRLGYEQYF